These T cell receptor beta chains were read from a single sample in a study of beta chain features in type 1 diabetes. The assay was immunoSEQ multiplex PCR, and TCRdb's table has in-frame clones only and misses some. The sample has more than 300,000 clones, over 10% seen once. The sequenced sample consisted of naive CD4+ T cells from blood. Receptors were obtained from a man between 18 and 29 years old in good health. Both conserved end residues are part of each CDR3. D genes are given only for firm matches. Size values are once, few and many counts, or a class for expanded clones, and some rows have none.

>TRBD1|TRBV5-6|TRBJ1-2|-
CASSWTGGYGYTF
TGTGCCAGCAGCTGGACAGGGGGGTATGGCTACACCTTC
>-|TRBV7-2|TRBJ2-1|-
CASSVDRFDYNEQFF
TGTGCCAGCAGCGTGGACAGATTCGACTACAATGAGCAGTTCTTC
>-|TRBV14|TRBJ2-2|-
CASSQFLTGELVF
TGTGCCAGCAGCCAATTCCTCACCGGGGAGCTGGTTTTT
>TRBD1|TRBV28|TRBJ1-5|few
CASSRTGASNQPQHF
TGTGCCAGCAGTAGGACAGGGGCTAGCAATCAGCCCCAGCATTTT
>TRBD1|TRBV6-6|TRBJ1-2|-
CASTLGGTGNGYTF
TGTGCCAGCACCCTAGGGGGGACAGGGAATGGCTACACCTTC
>-|TRBV20-1|TRBJ2-3|-
CSASNTDTQYF
TGCAGTGCTAGCAACACAGATACGCAGTATTTT
>-|TRBV30|TRBJ2-1|-
CAWSVFGSGGYNEQFF
TGTGCCTGGAGTGTATTCGGGTCGGGTGGCTACAATGAGCAGTTCTTC
>-|TRBV7-2|TRBJ2-4|-
CASSEQNIQYF
TGTGCCAGCAGCGAGCAAAACATTCAGTACTTC
>TRBD2|TRBV6-5|TRBJ2-1|few
CASSPSPGGYNEQFF
TGTGCCAGCAGCCCTTCCCCGGGGGGCTACAATGAGCAGTTCTTC
>-|TRBV4-1|TRBJ2-1|few
CASSQVIVQRTYNEQFF
TGCGCCAGCAGCCAAGTAATAGTCCAACGGACTTACAATGAGCAGTTCTTC
>TRBD1|TRBV30|TRBJ1-3|few
CAWNAGQGVFAGNTIYF
TGTGCCTGGAACGCGGGACAGGGCGTTTTCGCTGGAAACACCATATATTTT
>TRBD2|TRBV5-1|TRBJ2-1|few
CASSWRGGGNNEQFF
TGCGCCAGCAGCTGGAGAGGCGGGGGAAACAATGAGCAGTTCTTC
>TRBD2|TRBV5-6|TRBJ2-7|-
CASSLVAGPYEQYF
TGTGCCAGCAGCTTGGTAGCGGGGCCCTACGAGCAGTACTTC
>TRBD1|TRBV9|TRBJ1-1|-
CASSARQGNTEAFF
TGTGCCAGCAGCGCAAGACAGGGGAACACTGAAGCTTTCTTT
>-|TRBV7-9|TRBJ2-5|-
CASRRVPGQKETQYF
TGTGCCAGCAGGCGCGTTCCGGGACAAAAAGAGACCCAGTACTTC
>-|TRBV7-8|TRBJ2-5|-
CASSPRDRQETQYF
TGTGCCAGCAGCCCGCGGGACAGACAAGAGACCCAGTACTTC
>TRBD1|TRBV19|TRBJ2-5|-
CASSIVGTGQETQYF
TGTGCCAGTAGTATAGTTGGGACAGGGCAAGAGACCCAGTACTTC
>-|TRBV7-3|TRBJ2-7|-
CASSPGLAPRDEQYF
TGTGCCAGCAGCCCGGGACTTGCCCCCAGGGACGAGCAGTACTTC
>-|TRBV6-1|TRBJ1-2|-
CASSTGGNYGYTF
TGTGCCAGCAGTACGGGAGGAAACTATGGCTACACCTTC
>TRBD1|TRBV28|TRBJ2-7|few
CASSLGVRDSSHEQYF
TGTGCCAGCAGTCTGGGGGTCCGGGACAGCAGTCACGAGCAGTACTTC
>TRBD2|TRBV7-9|TRBJ2-3|few
CASSANGGVAGVFNTQYF
TGTGCCAGCAGCGCCAACGGGGGGGTAGCGGGAGTATTTAATACGCAGTATTTT
>-|TRBV23-1|TRBJ2-1|-
CASSQSTVGQLLSYNEQFF
TGCGCCAGCAGTCAATCGACGGTGGGGCAGCTACTCTCCTACAATGAGCAGTTCTTC
>TRBD1|TRBV28|TRBJ2-7|few
CASSLLDRASEQYF
TGTGCCAGCAGTTTACTAGACAGGGCCTCCGAGCAGTACTTC
>TRBD1|TRBV30|TRBJ1-1|few
CAWNPRTGRTEAFF
TGTGCCTGGAACCCGAGGACAGGGCGGACTGAAGCTTTCTTT
>TRBD2|TRBV7-3|TRBJ2-3|few
CASSLGLAGTDTQYF
TGTGCCAGCAGCTTAGGCCTAGCGGGCACAGATACGCAGTATTTT
>TRBD1|TRBV2|TRBJ1-1|-
CASRLPQGETEAFF
TGTGCCAGCAGACTCCCGCAGGGGGAAACTGAAGCTTTCTTT
>TRBD1|TRBV6-6|TRBJ1-1|few
CASSYRQGVVLSEAFF
TGTGCCAGCAGTTACCGTCAGGGGGTTGTGTTGAGTGAAGCTTTCTTT
>-|TRBV7-2|TRBJ2-7|-
CASSFRQVGYEQYF
TGTGCCAGCAGCTTTCGACAGGTTGGCTACGAGCAGTACTTC
>TRBD2|TRBV11-2|TRBJ2-1|-
CASSLLAGVYNEQFF
TGTGCCAGCAGCTTACTAGCGGGAGTCTACAATGAGCAGTTCTTC
>-|TRBV7-3|TRBJ2-1|few
CASSLRGPYNEQFF
TGTGCCAGCAGCTTAAGGGGCCCCTACAATGAGCAGTTCTTC
>-|TRBV28|TRBJ1-2|-
CASSSTGRGAGYGYTF
TGTGCCAGCAGTTCCACCGGCAGGGGCGCGGGCTATGGCTACACCTTC
>TRBD2|TRBV4-3|TRBJ2-1|few
CASSRGLAGPYNEQFF
TGCGCCAGCAGTCGAGGACTAGCGGGCCCCTACAATGAGCAGTTCTTC
>-|TRBV28|TRBJ1-1|few
CASKYGAHAEAFF
TGTGCCAGCAAGTATGGGGCTCACGCTGAAGCTTTCTTT
>-|TRBV5-4|TRBJ2-3|-
CASSLAITDTQYF
TGTGCCAGCAGCTTGGCTATCACAGATACGCAGTATTTT
>TRBD2|TRBV4-2|TRBJ2-1|few
CASSQDETSGRATYNEQFF
TGTGCCAGCAGCCAAGATGAGACTAGCGGGAGGGCTACCTACAATGAGCAGTTCTTC
>-|TRBV14|TRBJ2-5|few
CASSQAGARETQYF
TGTGCCAGCAGCCAAGCGGGAGCCCGAGAGACCCAGTACTTC
>TRBD1|TRBV4-1|TRBJ1-1|-
CASSPRTGATEAFF
TGCGCCAGCAGCCCTAGAACAGGGGCCACTGAAGCTTTCTTT
>-|TRBV10-3|TRBJ2-7|few
CAIKLDIASYEQYF
TGTGCCATCAAACTGGACATCGCCTCCTACGAGCAGTACTTC
>TRBD2|TRBV28|TRBJ2-7|-
CASIKLAGSYEQYF
TGTGCCAGCATAAAACTAGCGGGGTCCTACGAGCAGTACTTC
>TRBD1|TRBV7-2|TRBJ2-1|-
CASSNAGQVNEQFF
TGTGCCAGCAGCAATGCGGGACAGGTGAATGAGCAGTTCTTC
>-|TRBV6-6|TRBJ2-1|-
CASSPQYNEQFF
TGTGCCAGCAGCCCCCAGTACAATGAGCAGTTCTTC
>-|TRBV27|TRBJ1-5|few
CASSLEGRRQPQHF
TGTGCCAGCAGCTTGGAAGGGAGGCGTCAGCCCCAGCATTTT
>TRBD1|TRBV9|TRBJ2-6|-
CASSSQDRVISGANVLTF
TGTGCCAGCAGCTCCCAAGACAGGGTAATCTCTGGGGCCAACGTCCTGACTTTC
>-|TRBV29-1|TRBJ2-3|few
CSVEVPEVSTDTQYF
TGCAGCGTTGAAGTCCCTGAGGTTAGCACAGATACGCAGTATTTT
>TRBD1|TRBV9|TRBJ1-2|-
CASSVGGRGLLGYTF
TGTGCCAGCAGCGTAGGTGGCAGGGGGCTTCTTGGCTACACCTTC
>-|TRBV9|TRBJ2-7|few
CASSVAPGSWTEQYF
TGTGCCAGCAGCGTAGCCCCAGGGTCGTGGACCGAGCAGTACTTC
>-|TRBV5-1|TRBJ1-2|few
CASSPTGGGYTF
TGCGCCAGCAGCCCGACAGGTGGCGGCTACACCTTC
>TRBD1|TRBV29-1|TRBJ1-2|-
CSVVGQGNYGYTF
TGCAGCGTTGTAGGACAGGGGAACTATGGCTACACCTTC
>TRBD1|TRBV27|TRBJ2-7|-
CASSIRDRGYEQYF
TGTGCCAGCAGTATCCGGGACAGGGGGTACGAGCAGTACTTC
>TRBD2|TRBV13|TRBJ2-7|few
CASSPRGRGGYEQYF
TGTGCCAGCAGCCCCCGCGGGAGGGGTGGGTACGAGCAGTACTTC
>TRBD1|TRBV28|TRBJ2-1|-
CASRDRVNEQFF
TGTGCCAGCAGGGACAGGGTCAATGAGCAATTCTTC
>TRBD2|TRBV6-6|TRBJ2-5|few
CASSPGGGQETQYF
TGTGCCAGCAGCCCCGGCGGGGGGCAAGAGACCCAGTACTTC
>-|TRBV15|TRBJ2-3|few
CATSRDRGYTDTQYF
TGTGCCACCAGCAGAGATAGGGGGTACACAGATACGCAGTATTTT
>-|TRBV2|TRBJ2-5|few
CASRQGETQYF
TGTGCCAGCAGGCAGGGGGAGACCCAGTACTTC
>TRBD1|TRBV28|TRBJ1-4|few
CATWDRADEKLFF
TGTGCCACCTGGGACAGGGCCGATGAAAAACTGTTTTTT
>-|TRBV6-1|TRBJ2-7|few
CASSVGAGPYEQYF
TGTGCCAGCAGTGTTGGGGCAGGGCCCTACGAGCAGTACTTC
>TRBD2|TRBV15|TRBJ2-1|few
CATKSGSSYNEQFF
TGTGCCACCAAAAGCGGGAGCTCCTACAATGAGCAGTTCTTC